These T cell receptor beta chains were read from a single sample in a study of spatial heterogeneity in lung cancer. In TCRdb, the 5' RACE reads were re-called with MiXCR into one record per CDR3 protein. This table holds hundreds of distinct CDR3 sequences, around 34% found once. Sequencing used lung tumor tissue, obtained at surgery. These receptors originate from a male donor with early-stage non-small cell lung cancer. The conserved cysteine and the conserved F or W are not part of the CDR3 here. A clone size is listed for some rows: how often the clone was seen (once, few, many), or a class if it is expanded.

TRBV7-9,.,ASSGRDRVISYEQY
TRBV2,.,ASSEMGRENTEAF
TRBV10-2,.,ASSVGLRSYEQY
TRBV27,.,ASSQAVQETQY
TRBV19,large,ASSTRTAPLYNEQF
TRBV29-1,.,SGGLAGETQY
TRBV7-2,large,ASSLGWGLAGGPKEQY
TRBV24-1,.,ATSAASGTYNEQF
TRBV6-2/TRBV6-3,.,ASSDTGGRGNQPQH
TRBV6-1,medium-sized,ASSALQGINTGELF
TRBV7-2,.,ASSGPQMNTEAF
TRBV23-1,large,ASSPHRGLPNTGELF
TRBV13,few,ASRSLRGPYEQY
TRBV11-3,.,ASSFPGNTEAF
TRBV19,hyperexpanded,ASRETSGYYEQY
TRBV12-3/TRBV12-4,.,ASSLGVPYSGANVLT
TRBV5-1,.,ASSFEGFDEKLF
TRBV7-7,.,ASSPWTGDTEAF
TRBV7-2,.,ASSWRDSDTQY
TRBV7-2,.,ASSWGGPKF
TRBV14,hyperexpanded,ASSQIQGDYGYT
TRBV12-3/TRBV12-4,.,ASSLASLVGYT
TRBV11-2,hyperexpanded,ASSEGTGVGYEQY
TRBV12-3/TRBV12-4,.,ASVGDSSSENTIY
TRBV28,medium-sized,ASSPAGPKNEKLF
TRBV6-6,few,ASSYSTGGADTQY
TRBV7-6,large,ASSLARGNTGELF
TRBV27,few,ASGSRVMGGYEQY